The 27 T cell receptor beta chains below all came from one sample that was sequenced in a study of T cells in women clearing cervical HPV infection. Assay: immunoSEQ multiplex PCR; the TCRdb copy retains only in-frame clones and omits some. The sample table sets out some 14,000 clones. The sample consisted of blood buffy coat. These receptors were taken from a woman aged 18-70 years with a cervical HPV16 infection that either progressed to CIN3+ or cleared (not recorded which).

About this clone itself: The CDR3 extends 3 residues past the end of the read, so its final part is completed from the germline J gene. The chain has TRBV6-2 or TRBV6-3 and TRBJ2-5; 8 nucleotides line up with TRBD2. J gave up 5 bases and V 0 bases, and 5 bases lay outside the gene matches. Germline CDR1 is MNHEY and CDR2 is SVGEGT. This CDR3 has 15 residues. The CDR3 sequence is CASSYSMSGSETQYF. CDR3 DNA (partial): TGTGCCAGCAGTTACTCGATGAGCGGGAGCGAGACC.

Note on this clone: From the germline J gene comes the end of the CDR3, since the read stops 3 residues before it. The chain links TRBV7-2 to TRBJ1-4; TRBD1 matches 7 bases. V gave up 3 bases and J gave up 8 bases; unmatched junction bases: 3. The CDR3 loop spans 13 amino acids. CDR1 SGHTA and CDR2 FQGNSA come from the germline V gene. CDR3 bases read: TGTGCCAGCAGCTTGGGACAGCGGGAAAAA. Translation: CASSLGQREK. The whole CDR3 protein is CASSLGQREKLFF. The full variable domain, with the rest looked up from reference TRBV7-2 and TRBJ1-4, is GAGVSQSPSNKVTEKGKDVELRCDPISGHTALYWYRQSLGQGLEFLIYFQGNSAPDKSGLPSDRFSAERTGGSVSTLTIQRTQQEDSAVYLCASSLGQREKLFFGSGTQLSVL.

With regard to this clone: The sequenced fragment ends 3 residues before the CDR3 boundary, so the rest is inferred from the germline J gene. Other nucleotide sequences from this sample produce the same CDR3. The V call is TRBV5-1, the J call TRBJ1-2, with 8 bases identical to TRBD1. CDR1 is SGHRS and CDR2 is YFSETQ in the germline V gene. CDR3 size: 17 residues. CDR3 protein: CASRPGQADIRYGGYTF. The sequenced CDR3 bases are TGCGCCAGCAGACCGGGACAGGCCGATATCCGGTATGGTGGA.

With respect to this clone: The read terminates 3 residues ahead of where the CDR3 ends, so the germline J gene completes it. This sequence joins TRBV6-1 and TRBJ1-2; 11 nucleotides match TRBD1. This CDR3 contains 15 residues. CDR1 and CDR2 from the germline V gene are MNHNS and SASEGT. The sequenced CDR3 bases are TGTGCCAGCAGTGAATTAGGGACAGGGGGGTACGAC. Its translation is CASSELGTGGYD. The entire CDR3 reads CASSELGTGGYDYTF.

Regarding this clone: From the germline J gene comes the end of the CDR3, since the read stops 3 residues before it. This chain joins TRBV7-8 and TRBJ2-7; TRBD2 matches 7 bases. Germline lookup yields CDR1 SGHVS and CDR2 FQNEAQ. Trimming took 1 base from V and 2 from J; bases not matched to a gene: 5. The CDR3 extends over 15 amino acids. CDR3 DNA, as far as it was read: TGTGCCAGCAGCTTAGGCGCAGGACTAGCCTACGAG. Translated: CASSLGAGLAYE. The whole CDR3 is CASSLGAGLAYEQYF.

On this clone: The CDR3 end lies 3 residues beyond the end of the read and is filled in from the germline J gene. V gene TRBV2 combines with J gene TRBJ2-5, with 9 bases matching TRBD1. V was clipped by 6 bases and J by 4 bases; unmatched bases: 6. This CDR3 comprises 14 residues. Germline V gene lookup returns CDR1 SNHLY and CDR2 FYNNEI. CDR3: CASSAGTGRETQYF. Incomplete CDR3 DNA: TGTGCCAGCAGCGCCGGGACAGGGCGAGAGACC. Based on the CDR3 plus reference TRBV2 and TRBJ2-5, the full variable domain is EPEVTQTPSHQVTQMGQEVILRCVPISNHLYFYWYRQILGQKVEFLVSFYNNEISEKSEIFDDQFSVERPDGSNFTLKIRSTKLEDSAMYFCASSAGTGRETQYFGPGTRLLVL.

On this clone: The read terminates 3 residues ahead of where the CDR3 ends, so the germline J gene completes it. This chain connects TRBV12-3 or TRBV12-4 to TRBJ2-1; a weak D match, TRBD2 (6 bases). Trimming stripped 11 bases from V and 0 bases from J, with 11 bases between. CDR3 length equals 13 residues. CDR3 DNA, as far as it was read: TGTGCCTCCGGGACTTACTCCTACAATGAG. Amino acid sequence: CASGTYSYNE. The full CDR3 sequence reads CASGTYSYNEQFF.

By frequency, this clone registers medium-sized. The read finishes 3 residues shy of the CDR3 end, and the germline J gene is used to complete it. This sequence joins TRBV12-5 and TRBJ1-1; D is perhaps TRBD1 (6 bases). The V gene's germline CDR1 is LGHNT and CDR2 FRNRAP. The CDR3 is 14 amino acids. The germline V and J ends were trimmed by 6 bases and 0 bases, with 11 bases remaining between them. The CDR3 protein is CASGRGQLNTEAFF. The part of the CDR3 DNA that was read is TGTGCTAGTGGCCGAGGACAGCTGAACACTGAA.

In the case of this clone: Sequencing ends 3 residues short of the CDR3 end; the germline J gene provides the rest. V and J are TRBV20-1 and TRBJ1-1; D perhaps matches TRBD1 (5 bases). This CDR3 is 18 amino acids long. From germline, CDR1 is DFQATT and CDR2 SNEGSKA (reference sequence). V dropped 0 bases and J dropped 4 bases, with 24 bases sitting between them. The CDR3 bases that were read are TGCAGTGCTAGAGATATACAGAGGGGTAGTGTCGAGGGCACTGAA. It encodes CSARDIQRGSVEGTE. From start to end, the CDR3 is CSARDIQRGSVEGTEAFF.

In regard to this clone: The read finishes 3 residues shy of the CDR3 end, and the germline J gene is used to complete it. This chain links TRBV20-1 with TRBJ2-7; 10 bases map to TRBD1. This CDR3 is built from 14 residues. V lost 4 bases, J lost 3 bases, and 6 bases stayed unmatched. Germline-derived CDR1 and CDR2 are DFQATT and SNEGSKA (reference sequence). The CDR3 is CSATPDRGVYEQYF. Partial CDR3 DNA: TGCAGTGCTACTCCGGACAGGGGGGTCTACGAG.

About this clone: The CDR3 goes on 3 residues after the read ends, and that part is filled in from the germline J gene. The chain joins TRBV20-1 to TRBJ2-2; no clear D gene. From germline, CDR1 is DFQATT and CDR2 SNEGSKA (reference sequence). The CDR3 spans 16 residues. CDR3 loop: CSARASARSYNSPLFF. The CDR3 DNA, read in part, is TGCAGTGCTAGAGCCTCCGCCAGGAGCTATAATTCACCG.

As regards this clone: The sequence runs out 3 residues before the end of the CDR3; the remainder is reconstructed from the germline J gene. The chain employs TRBV20-1 and TRBJ1-6; D is unresolved. CDR3 length: 11 amino acids. CDR1 and CDR2 (germline): DFQATT, SNEGSKA (reference sequence). CDR3 protein: CSAVTNGPLHF. The DNA read from the CDR3 is TGCAGTGCCGTGACAAATGGGCCC.

As concerns this clone: The sequenced fragment ends 3 residues before the CDR3 boundary, so the rest is inferred from the germline J gene. The chain recombines TRBV11-1 with TRBJ1-2; D is possibly TRBD1 (5 bases). CDR1 is SGHAT, CDR2 FQDESV, per germline (reference sequence). CDR3 length equals 15 residues. The CDR3 bases that were read are TGTGCCAGCAGCCCAATAGGGGCGCAAGGTGGCGGC. Translation: CASSPIGAQGGG. The whole CDR3 is CASSPIGAQGGGYTF.

Concerning this clone itself: The read terminates 3 residues ahead of where the CDR3 ends, so the germline J gene completes it. The J gene is TRBJ2-2, the V gene TRBV19; a possible D gene is TRBD2 (5 bases). The CDR3 length is 11 residues. The germline gives CDR1 LNHDA, CDR2 SQIVND (reference sequence). CDR3 DNA (partial): TGTGCCAGTAGTGCGGGTGAAAAG. Amino acids: CASSAGEK. The full CDR3 protein reads CASSAGEKLFF.

As for this clone: The CDR3 goes on 3 residues after the read ends, and that part is filled in from the germline J gene. The chain joins TRBV19 to TRBJ2-5, with 9 bases fitting TRBD2. CDR1 is LNHDA, CDR2 SQIVND, per germline (reference sequence). Trimming removed 5 bases from V and 1 base from J; junction bases left unmatched: 8. This CDR3 is 16 amino acids long. The DNA read from the CDR3 is TGTGCCAGTAGTTCTCTCCAGCGGGGGGCCCAAGAGACC. As protein: CASSSLQRGAQET. Given in full, the CDR3 is CASSSLQRGAQETQYF.

With respect to this clone: The CDR3 extends 3 residues past the end of the read, so its final part is completed from the germline J gene. The chain uses TRBV6-2 or TRBV6-3 and TRBJ2-1; 7 bases are shared with TRBD2. The length of the CDR3 is 15 residues. Unmatched junction bases numbered 10, after V lost 6 bases and J lost 5 bases. Germline CDR1 MNHEY, CDR2 SVGEGT. This chain's CDR3 is CASSPRRGRNNEQFF. The CDR3 bases that were read are TGTGCCAGCAGCCCTCGGCGGGGGAGAAACAATGAG.

On this clone: The CDR3 end is not reached by the read, which stops 3 residues before it; the germline J gene fills it in. The gene calls are TRBV4-1 and TRBJ2-2; 7 bases fit TRBD2. V lost 0 bases, J lost 4 bases, and 5 bases stayed unmatched. The CDR3 is 16 residues long. Germline loops: CDR1 MGHRA, CDR2 YSYEKL. The sequenced CDR3 bases are TGCGCCAGCAGCCAAGATGAGCGGGGACCCACCGGGGAG. Amino acid sequence: CASSQDERGPTGE. In full, the CDR3 reads CASSQDERGPTGELFF.

A note on this clone: The read falls 3 residues short of the CDR3 end, and the missing part is taken from the germline J gene. The chain is built from TRBV20-1 and TRBJ2-3, with a possible D match to TRBD1 (5 bases). The CDR3 covers 14 residues. Germline V gene sequence: CDR1 DFQATT, CDR2 SNEGSKA (reference sequence). The sequenced CDR3 bases are TGCAGTGCTAGAAAAACAGGTTCCCAAGAGACG. This translates into CSARKTGSQET. The full CDR3 protein is CSARKTGSQETQYF.

As concerns this clone: With the read ending 3 residues before the CDR3 end, the germline J gene is used to fill in that end. The gene calls are TRBV27 and TRBJ2-2; 12 bases map to TRBD2. There are 16 residues in the CDR3. Losses at the gene ends were 5 bases for V and 3 bases for J; bases not matched to a gene: 4. Germline V gives CDR1 MNHEY, CDR2 SMNVEV (reference sequence). CDR3: CASSLAGGPHTGELFF. CDR3 DNA, as far as it was read: TGTGCCAGCAGTCTAGCGGGAGGGCCCCACACCGGGGAG.

In regard to this clone: Coverage ceases 3 residues before the CDR3 finishes, and the germline J gene fills in the end. V and J are TRBV6-1 and TRBJ2-3; TRBD1 might be the D (5 bases). The CDR3 has 14 residues. Per germline, CDR1 MNHNS and CDR2 SASEGT. CDR3 sequence reads: CASSEQGSNQPQYF. The sequenced CDR3 bases are TGTGCCAGCAGTGAACAGGGAAGTAATCAGCCG.

This clone is deemed medium-sized by its frequency. The CDR3 is cut off 3 residues early in the read; its end comes from the germline J gene. The chain employs TRBV2 and TRBJ2-7; D is possibly TRBD2 (5 bases). The CDR3 loop spans 13 amino acids. Germline V gives CDR1 SNHLY, CDR2 FYNNEI. V dropped 8 bases and J dropped 6 bases, with 17 bases sitting between them. This CDR3 is CASPSPLGIEQYF. Partial CDR3 DNA: TGTGCCAGCCCTAGCCCTTTGGGAATCGAG.

Turning to this clone: The CDR3 goes on 3 residues after the read ends, and that part is filled in from the germline J gene. This chain uses TRBV14 with TRBJ1-3; D gene uncertain. V was shortened by 1 base and J by 1 base, with 5 bases between the two germline ends. The CDR3 sequence is 14 residues long. The germline V gene has CDR1 SGHDN and CDR2 FVKESK. Here the CDR3 reads CASSQVSSGNTIYF. The CDR3 bases that were read are TGTGCCAGCAGCCAAGTCTCTTCTGGAAACACC.

For this clone: The CDR3 is cut off 3 residues early in the read; its end comes from the germline J gene. J is TRBJ2-2 and V is TRBV18, with TRBD1 identical over 9 bases. The trim removed 2 bases at V and 2 bases at J, leaving 6 bases unmatched. The germline V gene has CDR1 KGHSH and CDR2 LQKENI. This CDR3 has 17 amino acids. Incomplete CDR3 DNA: TGTGCCAGCTCACCAACCGGGACAGGGTTCAACACCGGGGAG. Protein sequence: CASSPTGTGFNTGE. The CDR3 in its entirety is CASSPTGTGFNTGELFF. Variable domain in full (rest from reference TRBV18 and TRBJ2-2): NAGVMQNPRHLVRRRGQEARLRCSPMKGHSHVYWYRQLPEEGLKFMVYLQKENIIDESGMPKERFSAEFPKEGPSILRIQQVVRGDSAAYFCASSPTGTGFNTGELFFGEGSRLTVL.

Details on this clone: The DNA ends 3 residues before the CDR3 does, and the rest of the CDR3 is filled in from the germline J gene. The chain couples TRBV6-2 or TRBV6-3 to TRBJ2-7; TRBD2 is a possible D gene (6 bases). Germline assignment: CDR1 MNHEY and CDR2 SVGEGT. V dropped 6 bases and J dropped 2 bases, with 23 bases sitting between them. This CDR3 has 17 residues. CDR3 in amino acids: CASSRPRTGVGPYEQYF. The part of the CDR3 DNA that was read is TGTGCCAGCAGCCGTCCCCGGACGGGGGTGGGTCCCTACGAG.

As concerns this clone: Relative to the germline gene, one junction end is altered; a read error may explain this. The read comes to an end 3 residues before the CDR3 does, leaving the germline J gene to fill in the end. The rearrangement links TRBV4-2 to TRBJ2-6; D might be TRBD2 (5 bases). Germline CDR1 LGHNA, CDR2 YNFKEQ. CDR3 length: 16 amino acids. Incomplete CDR3 DNA: TGCGCCAGCAGCCCGCACCGGGGCTCTGGGGCCAACGTC. This encodes CASSPHRGSGANV. The full CDR3 reads CASSPHRGSGANVLTF.

Comment on this clone: The DNA ends 3 residues before the CDR3 does, and the rest of the CDR3 is filled in from the germline J gene. The chain is built from TRBV7-3 and TRBJ2-1, with 10 bases fitting TRBD2. Germline-derived CDR1 and CDR2 are SGHTA and FQGTGA. The V and J ends lost 3 bases and 8 bases, in that order; junction bases with no gene match: 7. This CDR3 is built from 15 residues. The DNA read from the CDR3 is TGTGCCAGCAGCTTGGGAGCGGGAGGGCTGGATGAG. Translated, it gives CASSLGAGGLDE. The whole CDR3 sequence is CASSLGAGGLDEQFF.

For this clone: The read is 3 residues too short to cover the CDR3 end, so that end is filled in from the germline J gene. The V call is TRBV20-1, the J call TRBJ2-3, with 7 bases matching TRBD1. Unmatched junction bases numbered 12, after V lost 6 bases and J lost 3 bases. CDR3 length: 15 residues. Germline V CDR1 and CDR2: DFQATT, SNEGSKA (reference sequence). CDR3 in amino acids: CSANHDRVLTDTQYF. CDR3 DNA (partial): TGCAGTGCAAACCACGACAGGGTTCTAACAGATACG.